One and the same sample provided the 4 T cell receptor beta chains below, sequenced in a study of long-term antiretroviral therapy in people with HIV. Survey-level immunoSEQ v3.0 assays were run. Measured with immunoSEQ multiplex PCR; TCRdb has only the in-frame clones, and not every one. The sample shows roughly 14,000 clones, around 80% of them seen only once. This sample comprised unsorted PBMCs, obtained 1.3 years before starting antiretroviral therapy. The origin of the receptors is a man aged 35 to 55 with HIV.

The chain carries TRBV10-3 and TRBJ2-2, with TRBD1 matching 10 bases. Germline CDR1 and CDR2: ENHRY and SYGVKD. Trimming removed 5 bases from V and 2 bases from J; junction bases left unmatched: 2. There are 15 residues in the CDR3. Here the CDR3 reads CAISRTGGNTGELFF. The CDR3 nucleotides are TGTGCCATCAGTCGGACAGGGGGTAACACCGGGGAGCTGTTTTTT.

This clone was seen only a few times. This chain links TRBV12-5 with TRBJ2-7; the D is unclear. There are 13 residues in the CDR3. From germline, CDR1 is LGHNT and CDR2 FRNRAP. Trimming left V 4 bases short and J 4 bases short, with 11 bases between. CDR3 amino acids: CASGSPYLYEQYF. Here the CDR3 DNA reads TGTGCTAGTGGTTCCCCTTACCTTTACGAGCAGTACTTC.

The chain couples TRBV18 to TRBJ2-7; D is perhaps TRBD1 (5 bases). Trimming cost V 2 bases and J 2 bases, with 13 bases left between them. CDR1 is KGHSH and CDR2 is LQKENI in the germline V gene. The CDR3 has 15 amino acids. CDR3 bases: TGTGCCAGCTCACCATCCGGCACAGGTACCTACGAGCAGTACTTC. Its translation is CASSPSGTGTYEQYF.

This clone has a handful of counts. This chain uses TRBV7-2 with TRBJ2-6; D is possibly TRBD1 (7 bases). This CDR3 has 19 amino acids. Germline V gene data show CDR1 as SGHTA and CDR2 as FQGNSA. Trimming took off 5 bases at V and 0 bases at J, with 20 bases between the two ends. As DNA, the CDR3 is TGTGCCAGCAGCCCCCAGGGGGGAAACTTCCTCTCTGGGGCCAACGTCCTGACTTTC. It yields the protein CASSPQGGNFLSGANVLTF.